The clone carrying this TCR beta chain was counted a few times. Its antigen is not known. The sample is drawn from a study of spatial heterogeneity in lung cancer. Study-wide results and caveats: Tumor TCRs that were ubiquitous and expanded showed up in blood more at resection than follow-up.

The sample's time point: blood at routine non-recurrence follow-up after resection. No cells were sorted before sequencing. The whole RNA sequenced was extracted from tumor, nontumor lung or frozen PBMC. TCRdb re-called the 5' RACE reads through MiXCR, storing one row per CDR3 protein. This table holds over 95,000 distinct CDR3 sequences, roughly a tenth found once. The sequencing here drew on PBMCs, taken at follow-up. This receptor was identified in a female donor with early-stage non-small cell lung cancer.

The CDR3 protein is CAFVTSAPYYNEQFF. The CDR3 DNA is TGTGCCTTTGTGACGTCCGCCCCATACTACAATGAGCAGTTCTTC. V usage is TRBV30 and J usage is TRBJ2-1; D is undetermined. Germline V gene sequence: CDR1 GTSNPN, CDR2 SVGIG (reference sequence). Trimming pared 7 bases from V and 3 bases from J, leaving 19 bases between. This CDR3 region has 15 residues. The whole variable domain, remainder taken from reference TRBV30 and TRBJ2-1, is SQTIHQWPATLVQPVGSPLSLECTVEGTSNPNLYWYRQAAGRGLQLLFYSVGIGQISSEVPQNLSASRPQDRQFILSSKKLLLSDSGFYLCAFVTSAPYYNEQFFGPGTRLTVL.